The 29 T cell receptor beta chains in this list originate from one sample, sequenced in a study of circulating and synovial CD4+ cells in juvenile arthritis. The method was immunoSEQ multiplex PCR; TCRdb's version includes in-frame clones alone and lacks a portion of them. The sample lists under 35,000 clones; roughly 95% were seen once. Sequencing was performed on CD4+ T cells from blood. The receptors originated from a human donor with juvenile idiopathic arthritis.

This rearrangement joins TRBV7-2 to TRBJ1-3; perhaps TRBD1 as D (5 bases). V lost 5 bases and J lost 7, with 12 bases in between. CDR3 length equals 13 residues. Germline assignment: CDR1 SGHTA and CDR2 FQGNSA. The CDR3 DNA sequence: TGTGCCAGCAGCCCTTCACAGGCGAACACCATATATTTT. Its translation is CASSPSQANTIYF.

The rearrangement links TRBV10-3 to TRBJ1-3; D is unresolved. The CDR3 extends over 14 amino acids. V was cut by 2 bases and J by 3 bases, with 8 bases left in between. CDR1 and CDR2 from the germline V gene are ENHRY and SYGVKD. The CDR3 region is CAISERGLGNTIYF. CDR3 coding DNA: TGTGCCATCAGTGAGCGGGGTCTTGGAAACACCATATATTTT.

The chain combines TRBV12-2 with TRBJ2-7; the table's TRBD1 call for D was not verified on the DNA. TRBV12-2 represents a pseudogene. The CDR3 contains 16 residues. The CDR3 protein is CASRLDPRGQGYEQYF. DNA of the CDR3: TGTGCAAGTCGCTTAGACCCCAGGGGACAGGGGTACGAGCAGTACTTC.

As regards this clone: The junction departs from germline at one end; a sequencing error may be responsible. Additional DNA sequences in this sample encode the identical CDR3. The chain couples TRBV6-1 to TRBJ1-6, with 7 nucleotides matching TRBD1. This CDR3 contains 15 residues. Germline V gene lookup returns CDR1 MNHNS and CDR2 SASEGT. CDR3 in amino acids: CASSDGTVDNSPLHF. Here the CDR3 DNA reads TGTGCCAGCAGTGACGGGACAGTAGATAATTCCCCCCTCCACTTT.

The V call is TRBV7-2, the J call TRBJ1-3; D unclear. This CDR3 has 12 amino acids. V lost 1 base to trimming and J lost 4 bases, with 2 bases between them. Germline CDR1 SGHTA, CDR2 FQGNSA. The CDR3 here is CASSLVGNTIYF. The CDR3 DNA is TGTGCCAGCAGCTTAGTAGGAAACACCATATATTTT.

The CDR3 loop is CASSLDRGSYEQYF. CDR3 nucleotide sequence: TGTGCCAGCAGCTTGGACAGGGGGTCCTACGAGCAGTACTTC. The gene calls are TRBV7-3 and TRBJ2-7, with 10 bases lining up with TRBD1. There are 14 residues in the CDR3. CDR1 and CDR2 (germline): SGHTA, FQGTGA. V lost 3 bases and J lost 1; bases outside the gene matches: 0.

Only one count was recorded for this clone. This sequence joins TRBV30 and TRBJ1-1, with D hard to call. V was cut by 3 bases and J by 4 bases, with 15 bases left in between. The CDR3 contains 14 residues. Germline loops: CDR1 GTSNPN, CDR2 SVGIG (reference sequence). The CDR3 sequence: CAWSRLVSGTEAFF. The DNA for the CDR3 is TGTGCCTGGAGCAGGCTAGTAAGCGGCACTGAAGCTTTCTTT.

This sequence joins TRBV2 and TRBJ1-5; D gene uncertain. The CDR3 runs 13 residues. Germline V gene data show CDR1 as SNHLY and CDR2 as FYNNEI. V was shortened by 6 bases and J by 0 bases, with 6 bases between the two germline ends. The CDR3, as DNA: TGTGCCAGCAGCCCAGATAGCAATCAGCCCCAGCATTTT. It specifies CASSPDSNQPQHF.

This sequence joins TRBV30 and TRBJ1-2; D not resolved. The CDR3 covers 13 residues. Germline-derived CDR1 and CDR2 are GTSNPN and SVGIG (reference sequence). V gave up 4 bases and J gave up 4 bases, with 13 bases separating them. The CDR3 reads CAWNGLSTYGYTF. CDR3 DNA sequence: TGTGCCTGGAACGGACTGTCAACCTATGGCTACACCTTC.

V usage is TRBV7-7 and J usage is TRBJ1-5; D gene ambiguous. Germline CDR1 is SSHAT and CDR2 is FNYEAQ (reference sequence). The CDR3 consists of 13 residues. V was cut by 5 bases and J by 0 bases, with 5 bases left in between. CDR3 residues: CASSANSNQPQHF. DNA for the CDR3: TGTGCCAGCAGCGCGAATAGCAATCAGCCCCAGCATTTT.

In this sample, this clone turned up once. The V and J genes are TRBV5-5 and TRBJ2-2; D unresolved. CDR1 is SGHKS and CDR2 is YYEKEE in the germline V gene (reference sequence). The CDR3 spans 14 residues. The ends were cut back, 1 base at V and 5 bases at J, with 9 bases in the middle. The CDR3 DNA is TGTGCCAGCAGCTTGAGGCCCGGGACCGGGGAGCTGTTTTTT. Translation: CASSLRPGTGELFF.

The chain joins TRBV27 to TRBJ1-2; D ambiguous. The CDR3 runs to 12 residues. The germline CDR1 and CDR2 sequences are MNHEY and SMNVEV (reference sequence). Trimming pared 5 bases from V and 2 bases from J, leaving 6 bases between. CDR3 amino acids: CASSGPNYGYTF. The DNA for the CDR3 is TGTGCCAGCAGTGGGCCGAACTATGGCTACACCTTC.

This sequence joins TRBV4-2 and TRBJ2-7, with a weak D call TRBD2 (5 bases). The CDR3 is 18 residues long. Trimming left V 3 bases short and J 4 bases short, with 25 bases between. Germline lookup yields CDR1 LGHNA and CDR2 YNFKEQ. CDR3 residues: CASSHVGSETLLIYEQYF. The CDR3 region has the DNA TGTGCCAGCAGCCACGTAGGGAGCGAGACCCTTTTAATTTACGAGCAGTACTTC.

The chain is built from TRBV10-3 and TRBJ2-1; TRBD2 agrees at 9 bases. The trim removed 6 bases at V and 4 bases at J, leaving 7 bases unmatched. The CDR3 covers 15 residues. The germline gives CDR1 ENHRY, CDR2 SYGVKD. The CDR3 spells CAIRGSGGSYNEQFF. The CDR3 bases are TGTGCCATCAGGGGTAGCGGGGGATCGTACAATGAGCAGTTCTTC.

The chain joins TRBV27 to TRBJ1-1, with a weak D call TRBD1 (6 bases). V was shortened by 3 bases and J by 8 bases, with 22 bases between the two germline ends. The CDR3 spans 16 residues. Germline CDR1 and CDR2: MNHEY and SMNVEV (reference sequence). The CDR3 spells CASSFTISQGRTEAFF. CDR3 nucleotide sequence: TGTGCCAGCAGTTTCACCATATCTCAGGGGCGGACCGAAGCTTTCTTT.

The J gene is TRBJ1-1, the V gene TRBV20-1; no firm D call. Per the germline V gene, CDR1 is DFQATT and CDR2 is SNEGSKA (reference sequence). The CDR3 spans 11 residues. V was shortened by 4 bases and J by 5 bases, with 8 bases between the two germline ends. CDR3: CSAMRGTEAFF. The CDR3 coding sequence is TGCAGTGCTATGCGAGGAACTGAAGCTTTCTTT.

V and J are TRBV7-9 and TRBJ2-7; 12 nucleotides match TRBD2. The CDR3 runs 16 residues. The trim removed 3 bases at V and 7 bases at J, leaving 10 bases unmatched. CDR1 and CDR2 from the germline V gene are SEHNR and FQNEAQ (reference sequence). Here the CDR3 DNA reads TGTGCCAGCAGCTTCCAACCGGGACTAGCGGGTCGGGAGCAGTACTTC. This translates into CASSFQPGLAGREQYF. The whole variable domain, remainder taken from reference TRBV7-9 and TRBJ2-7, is DTGVSQNPRHKITKRGQNVTFRCDPISEHNRLYWYRQTLGQGPEFLTYFQNEAQLEKSRLLSDRFSAERPKGSFSTLEIQRTEQGDSAMYLCASSFQPGLAGREQYFGPGTRLTVT.

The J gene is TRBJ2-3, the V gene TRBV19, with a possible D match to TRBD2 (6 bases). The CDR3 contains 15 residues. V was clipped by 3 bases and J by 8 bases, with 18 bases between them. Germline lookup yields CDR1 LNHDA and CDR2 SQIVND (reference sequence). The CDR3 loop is CASSMGLEILGTQYF. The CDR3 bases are TGTGCCAGTAGTATGGGACTCGAAATACTAGGTACGCAGTATTTT.

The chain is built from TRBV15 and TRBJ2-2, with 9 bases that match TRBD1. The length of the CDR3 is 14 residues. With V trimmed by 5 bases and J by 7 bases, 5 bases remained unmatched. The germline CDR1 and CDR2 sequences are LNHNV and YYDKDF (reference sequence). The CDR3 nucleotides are TGTGCCACCAGCGAAGACAGGGGGGACGGGGAGCTGTTTTTT. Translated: CATSEDRGDGELFF.

This chain's CDR3 is CASSQRGNTIYF. In DNA, the CDR3 is TGTGCCAGCAGCCAACGGGGAAACACCATATATTTT. The chain employs TRBV7-2 and TRBJ1-3; D is unclear. The V end was cut by 5 bases, the J end by 4 bases, with 6 bases between. The CDR3 totals 12 residues. Germline CDR1 SGHTA, CDR2 FQGNSA.

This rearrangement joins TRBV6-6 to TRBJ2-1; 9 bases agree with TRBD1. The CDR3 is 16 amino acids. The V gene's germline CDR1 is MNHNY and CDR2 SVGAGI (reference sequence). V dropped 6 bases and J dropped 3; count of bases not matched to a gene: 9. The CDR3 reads CASSPGETGGYNEQFF. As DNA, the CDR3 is TGTGCCAGCAGCCCGGGGGAGACAGGGGGCTACAATGAGCAGTTCTTC.

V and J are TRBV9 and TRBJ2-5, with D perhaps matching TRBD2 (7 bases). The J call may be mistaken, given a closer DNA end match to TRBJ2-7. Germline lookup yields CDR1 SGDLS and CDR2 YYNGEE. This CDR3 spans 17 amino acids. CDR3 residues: CASSVGGGADRRDEQYF. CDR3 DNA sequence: TGTGCCAGCAGCGTAGGCGGGGGCGCGGACCGCCGGGACGAGCAGTACTTC.

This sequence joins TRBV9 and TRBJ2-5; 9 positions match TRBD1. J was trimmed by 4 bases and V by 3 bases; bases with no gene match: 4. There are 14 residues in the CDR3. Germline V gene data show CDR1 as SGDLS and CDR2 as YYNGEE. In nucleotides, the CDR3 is TGTGCCAGCAGCGAGGGGACAGGGCTAGAGACCCAGTACTTC. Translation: CASSEGTGLETQYF.

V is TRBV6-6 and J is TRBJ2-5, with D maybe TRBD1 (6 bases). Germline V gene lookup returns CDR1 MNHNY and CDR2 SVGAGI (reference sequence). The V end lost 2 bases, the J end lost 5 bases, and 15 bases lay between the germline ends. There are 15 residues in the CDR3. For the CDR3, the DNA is TGTGCCAGCAGTTACGGGCAGGGGACGTGGGAGACCCAGTACTTC. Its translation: CASSYGQGTWETQYF.

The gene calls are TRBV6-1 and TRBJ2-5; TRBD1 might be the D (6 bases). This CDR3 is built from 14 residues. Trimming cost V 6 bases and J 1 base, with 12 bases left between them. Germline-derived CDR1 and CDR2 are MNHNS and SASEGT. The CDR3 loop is CASSPQTGQETQYF. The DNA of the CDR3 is TGTGCCAGCAGCCCTCAGACAGGCCAAGAGACCCAGTACTTC.

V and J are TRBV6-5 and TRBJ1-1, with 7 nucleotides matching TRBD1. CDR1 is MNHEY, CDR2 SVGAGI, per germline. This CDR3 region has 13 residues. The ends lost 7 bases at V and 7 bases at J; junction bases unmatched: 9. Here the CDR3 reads CASNRGLGFEAFF. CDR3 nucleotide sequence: TGTGCCAGCAACAGGGGATTAGGGTTTGAAGCTTTCTTT.

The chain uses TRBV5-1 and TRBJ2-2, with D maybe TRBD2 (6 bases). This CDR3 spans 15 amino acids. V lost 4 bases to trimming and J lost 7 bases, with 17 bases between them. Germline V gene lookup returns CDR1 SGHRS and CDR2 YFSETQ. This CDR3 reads CASSLPTSNGGELFF. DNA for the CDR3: TGCGCCAGCAGCCTTCCAACTAGCAATGGCGGGGAGCTGTTTTTT.

The CDR3 DNA follows: TGTGCCAGCAGCCAGAGGGCACTAGCTCCTTGGTTCTTC. Amino acid sequence: CASSQRALAPWFF. The J gene is TRBJ2-1, the V gene TRBV7-2, with D maybe TRBD2 (6 bases). V gave up 5 bases and J gave up 15 bases, with 20 bases separating them. Germline V gives CDR1 SGHTA, CDR2 FQGNSA. The CDR3 has 13 residues.

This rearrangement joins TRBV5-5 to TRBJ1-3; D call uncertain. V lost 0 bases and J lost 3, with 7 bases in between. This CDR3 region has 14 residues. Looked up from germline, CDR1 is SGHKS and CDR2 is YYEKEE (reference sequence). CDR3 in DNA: TGTGCCAGCAGCTTGGGGTACGGTGGAAACACCATATATTTT. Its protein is CASSLGYGGNTIYF.